This TCR beta chain is from a study of graft-versus-host responses after intestinal transplantation (dated by TCRdb to the early 2020s). Context from the whole study: Recipients received multivisceral, liver-intestinal, or isolated intestinal transplants. Every recipient was given anti-thymocyte globulin induction, then maintenance tacrolimus and steroids for around three years. Donor T cell macrochimerism was defined as a peak of at least 4% donor T cells among recipient peripheral blood mononuclear cells. Alloreactive clones were identified by sequencing pre-transplant mixed lymphocyte reaction products and comparing them with unstimulated pre-transplant donor and recipient T cells. Of the approximately 25 intestinal transplant recipients enrolled in the cohort, one of whom was a retransplant, a few patients without pretransplant specimens were excluded. After intestinal transplantation, graft-versus-host and host-versus-graft alloreactive T cell clones in the graft, circulation and bone marrow were tracked using bulk TCR-beta CDR3 sequencing. Instead of going to the commercial service, samples from a few later patients were sequenced in-house on an Illumina MiSeq and processed with MiXCR. Broader findings and caveats from the paper: GvH clones were found in recipient bone marrow, and some of the GvH clones appeared earlier in ileal mucosa or blood, which is consistent with an intestinal mucosal origin. In the allografts of patients with donor T cell macrochimerism, GvH to HvG T cell clonal ratios were high. Early after transplant, peak levels of circulating GvH clones were found to be associated with declines in HvG clones. Conclusions were limited by the relatively low number and heterogeneity of intestinal transplant patients.

Read against the paper, the sample's time point label means: cells obtained before transplantation from donor or recipient. Mixed lymphocyte reactions plated approximately 200,000 CFSE-labeled pre-transplant responders with approximately 200,000 irradiated violet-dye-labeled stimulators and were cultured for approximately six days. Proliferating CD3+CD4+CFSE-low and CD3+CD8+CFSE-low responder cells were FACS-sorted on a BD Influx sorter after the mixed lymphocyte reaction. Preparation of the library involved the immunoSEQ multiplex PCR assay. In most patients, genomic DNA was isolated using the Qiagen DNeasy Blood and Tissue Kit and sent frozen to Adaptive Biotechnologies for TCR sequencing. High-throughput TCR-beta CDR3 sequencing of genomic DNA from most patients was performed by Adaptive Biotechnologies. In the original analysis: TCR sequencing data for more than 15 patients were retrieved from Adaptive's ImmunoSEQ software; three other patients were processed with MiXCR and VDJtools. To correct CD4 versus CD8 sorting errors, sequences present in both subsets at a frequency ratio below 5:1 were removed. Because the origin of CDR3 nucleotide sequences shared between donor and recipient could not be assigned, those sequences were removed. Alloreactive clones required at least 2-fold expansion over unstimulated cells and minimum CFSE-low frequency of 0.002% (template counts) or 0.001% (read counts). Clones were considered mappable if detected in sequenced pre-transplant spleen, lymph node, or MLR CFSE-low populations of the donor or recipient. Cumulative frequency of alloreactive clones was calculated as a percentage of all sequences weighted by copy number. TCRdb obtained this table from immuneACCESS and retained in-frame rearrangements with V and J assigned. These tables miss some clones; where compared with another copy, unresolved V genes account for less than half of the shortfall, and the remainder is unexplained. V, J and clone size are those of that table, while D and trimming were read from the DNA. For this sample there are about 15,000 clones; approximately 33% appear just once. Around 5.7% of the sample comes from the top ten.

As to this clone: There are no base qualities to consult, and no much larger clone falls within one base.

The CDR3 covers 15 residues, taking in both the cysteine and the phenylalanine. Here the CDR3 DNA is all that survives: 45 bases in frame from base 1. CDR1 and CDR2 were assigned from the germline V gene (reference sequence) as MNHEY and SMNVEV. The junction shows trimming of 0 bases on V and 0 bases on J, plus 8 bases between the germline ends. The receptor's source is a human patient who received an intestinal transplant. The source material was alloreactive CD4+ T cells from a mixed lymphocyte reaction culture, sampled before intestinal transplant. What this sample's cell subset or site label stands for: CFSE-low proliferating T cells sorted from approximately 6-day pre-transplant mixed lymphocyte reaction (GvH or HvG direction). This receptor chain uses TRBV27 and TRBJ1-1; a tentative D match to TRBD1 spans 5 bases. The CDR3 reads CASSLSGGLNTEAFF. The bases are TGTGCCAGCAGTTTATCGGGGGGGTTGAACACTGAAGCTTTCTTT.